The entry below gives a single T cell receptor beta chain sequence along with its context. Its target is unknown. Germline trimming cut 1 base from V and 1 base from J; bases unmatched to any gene: 5. The CDR3 loop spans 17 amino acids. The V gene's germline CDR1 is SGHAT and CDR2 FQNNGV. Every bit of the isolated RNA underwent reverse transcription, so sequencing read expressed TCRB transcripts. Only in-frame clones appear in the TCRdb table, and some are missing; sequencing was by immunoSEQ multiplex PCR. The sample contains fewer than 250,000 clones, over 12% of which appear only once. The data were taken from a study of beta chain features in type 1 diabetes. Study-wide results and caveats: Shortening that was moderate but significant affected the TCRB CDR3s of Type 1 diabetes patients in all four CD4+ subsets. For patients, the naive, central memory and Treg TCRB repertoires appeared more alike than for healthy donors. At VDJ recombination sites, type 1 diabetes patients had fewer insertions and more deleted nucleotides.

Via the markers CD45RO/CCR7/CD25/CD127/CD95/CD27, stem cell-like memory, regulatory, central memory and naive CD4+ cells were sorted. The source of this sequence is a woman between 40 and 55 years old in good health. This sequence joins TRBV11-2 and TRBJ2-3, with 10 bases that match TRBD1. The sequencing sample was made of naive CD4+ T cells from blood. The CDR3, as DNA: TGTGCCAGCAGCTTAGTCGGGACAGGGGAGCGCACAGATACGCAGTATTTT. It is translated as CASSLVGTGERTDTQYF.